The clone carrying this T cell receptor beta chain was counted only a few times. Its cognate antigen is unknown. The CDR3 runs to 14 residues. Germline lookup yields CDR1 SEHNR and CDR2 FQNEAQ (reference sequence). The sample originates from a study of blood T cells in healthy people across ages. PCR was performed a second time for about 6 to 11 cycles using a sample-barcoded 5' primer and a J-beta primer mix. MiXCR was run by TCRdb on the 5' RACE reads, yielding one entry per CDR3 protein. The table records over 500,000 distinct CDR3 sequences, roughly a quarter of them present only once. Notes on the study in general: Per million T cells, TCR beta diversity dropped about linearly as age rose. Bulk PBMC profiling left naive and antigen-experienced comparisons inconclusive.

These sequences were also reported in another study, on T cells of mothers and their children. As reported in that work: Slightly higher overlap, not significant, was seen in related mother-child pairs than in unrelated pairs.

The source is a boy aged 2 to 9 in good health. V usage is TRBV7-9 and J usage is TRBJ2-1; D is undetermined. The J call is uncertain, as TRBJ2-5 better fits the DNA end. Sample: blood. Here the CDR3 DNA reads TGTGCCAGCAGCCGACTGTCCTATGAGGAGACCCAGTACTTC. This gives the protein CASSRLSYEETQYF.